This TCR beta chain comes out of a study of T-cell reconstitution after alpha-beta-depleted transplantation in children (dated by TCRdb to the mid-2010s). Looking at the study overall: T-cell immune reconstitution after TCRalphabeta/CD19-depleted allogeneic hematopoietic cell transplantation in children was quantitatively tracked in the study by means of TCR repertoire profiling.

This clonotype turned up a few times. Its antigen is unknown. There are no base qualities to consult, and no much larger clone falls within one base. Libraries came from PCR. The run used an Illumina HiSeq 2500. Molecular barcoding was employed in the preparation of TCR libraries, with unique molecular identifiers being used to normalize TCRbeta repertoire quantification. In TCRdb, the public reads were trimmed at Q25 with fastp and aligned with MiXCR, with productive beta chains retained. Each CDR3 protein appears once, grouped with its most common genes and DNA. A total of around 580,000 distinct CDR3 sequences appear in this sample, roughly a quarter of them only once. About a third of the sample belongs to the ten largest clones. The full study reports these points: In some patients, the high TCRbeta diversity seen at day 60 was put down to recipient T cells and intrathymic progenitors that had survived conditioning. About two months after transplant, the apparently early recovery of alphabetaT-cell counts reportedly depended on just several hundred clones that had expanded rapidly and came from non-depleted graft cells. Hyperexpanded clone frequencies declined over subsequent months; after one year, T-cell counts and TCRbeta diversity were mostly attributed to newly produced T cells.

The junction shows trimming of 3 bases on V and 5 bases on J, and the gene matches do not reach 5 bases of it. Counted from cysteine to phenylalanine, this CDR3 has 15 amino acids. Only the CDR3 region is kept as DNA, spanning 45 bases read in frame from base 1. This sample's treatment or condition label indicates: allogeneic hematopoietic cell transplantation with graft depleted of TCRalphabeta T cells and CD19 B cells. The transplant recipients were children given TCRalphabeta/CD19-depleted allogeneic hematopoietic cell grafts. The sequencing used PBMCs, collected before TCRalphabeta/CD19-depleted stem cell transplant. This TCR derives from a boy under three years old with Wiskott-Aldrich syndrome, due to receive a stem cell transplant. The chain was built from TRBV12-3 or TRBV12-4 and TRBJ2-5, with 11 bases aligning to TRBD2. The sequenced DNA: TGTGCCAGCAGTTTGACTAGCGGGATGAGGGAGACCCAGTACTTC. This sequence encodes CASSLTSGMRETQYF.